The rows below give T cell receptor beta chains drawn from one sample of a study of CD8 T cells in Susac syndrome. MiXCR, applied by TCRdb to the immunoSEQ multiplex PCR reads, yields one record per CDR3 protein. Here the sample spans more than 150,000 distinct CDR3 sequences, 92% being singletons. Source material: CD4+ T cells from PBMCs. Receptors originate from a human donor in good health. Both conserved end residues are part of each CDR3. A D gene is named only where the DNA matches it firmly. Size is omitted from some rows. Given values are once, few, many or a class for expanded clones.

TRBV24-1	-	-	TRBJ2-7	CATSDRGASGAALEQYF	TGTGCCACCAGTGATCGGGGAGCTTCGGGGGCCGCGTTAGAGCAGTACTTC
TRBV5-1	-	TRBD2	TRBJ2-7	CASSLVGGVTYEQYF	TGCGCCAGCAGCTTGGTGGGGGGGGTCACCTACGAGCAGTACTTC
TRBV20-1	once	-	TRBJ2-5	CSARTLGGNQETQYF	TGCAGTGCCAGAACCCTGGGCGGCAACCAAGAGACCCAGTACTTC
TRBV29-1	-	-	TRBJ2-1	CSVAFEGHRRDEQFF	TGCAGCGTTGCCTTTGAGGGACACCGGAGGGATGAGCAGTTCTTC
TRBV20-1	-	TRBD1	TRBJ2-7	CSARPGTGINEQYF	TGCAGTGCACGTCCCGGGACAGGGATCAACGAGCAGTACTTC
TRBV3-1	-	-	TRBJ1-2	CASSQGSSWQGYGYTF	TGTGCCAGCAGCCAAGGGTCGAGTTGGCAGGGCTATGGCTACACCTTC
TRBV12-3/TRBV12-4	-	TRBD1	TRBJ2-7	CASRGDRGDEQYF	TGTGCCAGCAGAGGGGACAGGGGGGACGAGCAGTACTTC
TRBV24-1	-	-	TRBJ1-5	CATSDFRQPNQPQHF	TGTGCCACCAGTGATTTCCGTCAGCCTAATCAGCCCCAGCATTTT
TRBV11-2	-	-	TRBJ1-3	CASSLDRTVRNTIYF	TGTGCCAGCAGCTTAGATCGTACAGTTCGAAACACCATATATTTT
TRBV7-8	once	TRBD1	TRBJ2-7	CASSFLNRGISYEQYF	TGTGCCAGCAGCTTCCTCAACAGGGGGATCTCCTACGAGCAGTACTTC
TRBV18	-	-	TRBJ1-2	CASSPPQDYGYTF	TGTGCCAGCTCACCACCACAGGACTATGGCTACACCTTC
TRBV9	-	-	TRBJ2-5	CASSVPIRGGDAGETQYF	TGTGCCAGCAGCGTCCCTATTAGAGGGGGCGACGCGGGGGAGACCCAGTACTTC
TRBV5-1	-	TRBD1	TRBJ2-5	CASSGQGYQETQYF	TGCGCCAGCAGCGGACAGGGGTACCAAGAGACCCAGTACTTC
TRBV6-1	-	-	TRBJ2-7	CASSEAPGRYYEQYF	TGTGCCAGCAGTGAAGCCCCGGGACGGTACTACGAGCAGTACTTC
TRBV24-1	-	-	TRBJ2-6	CATSDLGSSGANVLTF	TGTGCCACCAGTGATTTGGGGAGCTCTGGGGCCAACGTCCTGACTTTC
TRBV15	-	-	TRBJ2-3	CATSRRLVGTDTQYF	TGTGCCACCAGCAGACGACTAGTAGGCACAGATACGCAGTATTTT
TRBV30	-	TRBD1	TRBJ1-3	CAWGTGRSSGNTIYF	TGTGCCTGGGGGACAGGGCGAAGCTCTGGAAACACCATATATTTT
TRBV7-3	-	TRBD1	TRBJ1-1	CASSLMRGHTEAFF	TGTGCCAGCAGCTTAATGAGGGGGCACACTGAAGCTTTCTTT
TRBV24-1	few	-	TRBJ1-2	CATSRDGYGYTF	TGTGCCACCAGTCGGGACGGCTATGGCTACACCTTC
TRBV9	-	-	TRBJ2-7	CASSGGTFGSYEQYF	TGTGCCAGCAGCGGCGGGACTTTTGGCTCATACGAGCAGTACTTC
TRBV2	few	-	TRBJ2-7	CASTPWVGGLGVREQYF	TGTGCCAGCACCCCGTGGGTCGGGGGACTTGGGGTACGGGAGCAGTACTTC
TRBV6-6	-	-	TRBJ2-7	CASSRGGRSEQYF	TGTGCCAGCAGTCGAGGGGGGCGGAGCGAGCAGTACTTC
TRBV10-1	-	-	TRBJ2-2	CASTPGFAGTGELFF	TGCGCCAGCACCCCGGGCTTTGCGGGCACCGGGGAGCTGTTTTTT
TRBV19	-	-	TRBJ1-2	CASSPWTGSEGYTF	TGTGCCAGTAGTCCTTGGACCGGTTCTGAGGGCTACACCTTC